The sequence of this TCR beta chain was determined in a study of identical twins. Notes on the study in general: Twins shared out-of-frame alpha sequences with excess low generation probability. Excess twin sharing in beta out-of-frame sequences was weaker.

Unique molecular identifiers were present on the cDNA, and a universal primer site came from template switching. In TCRdb, the 5' RACE reads were re-called with MiXCR into one record per CDR3 protein. The sample yields some 630,000 distinct CDR3 sequences, around 7.5% seen once. This clonotype was detected ten times or more. Antigen specificity is unknown. V was clipped by 3 bases and J by 4 bases; unmatched bases: 4. The CDR3 is 15 residues long. CDR1 and CDR2 from the germline V gene are MDHEN and SYDVKM. These data were likewise used in another study, on yellow fever vaccine responses in identical twins.

Sequencing was done on a sample of PBMCs. The chain recombines TRBV28 with TRBJ2-1; 9 bases are shared with TRBD2. This TCR derives from a woman between 18 and 29 years old in good health. Here the CDR3 reads CASSLGREGYNEQFF. DNA of the CDR3: TGTGCCAGCAGTTTGGGGCGGGAGGGGTACAATGAGCAGTTCTTC.